The clone carrying this TCR beta chain has just a few counts. This sample is part of a study of control samples from healthy donors and cancer patients. Sequencing was performed with immunoSEQ multiplex PCR; in TCRdb, only in-frame clones are kept and a portion is missing. The sample shows tens of thousands of clones, over 75% of them seen only once. Germline CDR1 reads MDHEN; CDR2 reads SYDVKM. CDR3 length equals 17 residues. Trimming stripped 3 bases from V and 0 bases from J, with 15 bases between. Material for sequencing was blood. The J gene is TRBJ1-5, the V gene TRBV28; maybe TRBD1 (5 bases). The receptor was derived from a woman between 45 and 60 years old in good health. Here the CDR3 reads CASSFFLRRDSNQPQHF. CDR3 sequence (DNA): TGTGCCAGCAGTTTTTTTCTCCGCAGGGATAGCAATCAGCCCCAGCATTTT.